Following are 6 T cell receptor beta chains from one sample sequenced in a study of shared clonotypes between healthy human individuals. Here immunoSEQ multiplex PCR was the method, and the copy in TCRdb shows in-frame clones only, minus some. The sample consists of about 820,000 clones, 85% to 95% of them appearing once. CD45RO negativity and positive selection for CCR7 defined naive CD8 cells, a population that excluded terminally differentiated effector memory CD45RA+ cells. Sequenced material: naive CD8+ T cells sorted from blood. Every receptor here comes from a man younger than 45 in good health.

In this sample, this clone turned up once. V usage is TRBV28 and J usage is TRBJ2-1; 11 positions agree with TRBD2. The germline gives CDR1 MDHEN, CDR2 SYDVKM. The CDR3 covers 18 residues. Losses at the gene ends were 4 bases for V and 1 base for J; bases not matched to a gene: 9. DNA for the CDR3: TGTGCCAGCAGTTATACCAACCTAGCGGGAGGATCCTACAATGAGCAGTTCTTC. Amino acids: CASSYTNLAGGSYNEQFF.

This chain connects TRBV5-1 to TRBJ2-7; 10 bases are a match to TRBD2. Trimming took 3 bases from V and 3 from J; bases not matched to a gene: 6. This CDR3 has 15 amino acids. Germline lookup yields CDR1 SGHRS and CDR2 YFSETQ. The CDR3 nucleotides are TGCGCCAGCAGCTCCTTCCCTAGCGGGAGCTACGAGCAGTACTTC. Protein product: CASSSFPSGSYEQYF.

This clone was counted once. The chain joins TRBV19 to TRBJ2-1, with unresolved D. The V gene lost 5 bases and the J gene lost 8 bases, with 7 bases spanning the gap. This CDR3 is built from 11 residues. In germline, CDR1 is LNHDA, CDR2 SQIVND (reference sequence). The CDR3 DNA is TGTGCCAGTAGTGAGGTGTATGAGCAGTTCTTC. Translated: CASSEVYEQFF.

V is TRBV6-5 and J is TRBJ1-1; D is unresolved. Deletions cut 6 bases from V and 0 bases from J, with 11 bases between. This CDR3 spans 14 amino acids. The germline gives CDR1 MNHEY, CDR2 SVGAGI. The CDR3 coding sequence is TGTGCCAGCAGCCCACGGGTTATGAACACTGAAGCTTTCTTT. Its translation is CASSPRVMNTEAFF.

J is TRBJ1-1 and V is TRBV6-1; the match to TRBD1 covers 7 bases. The CDR3 has 18 amino acids. With 2 bases clipped from V and 0 bases from J, the junction kept 12 bases outside the gene matches. CDR1 MNHNS and CDR2 SASEGT come from the germline V gene. The CDR3 bases are TGTGCCAGCAGTGAACATCCCCTGGGACAGAGATTGAACACTGAAGCTTTCTTT. As protein: CASSEHPLGQRLNTEAFF.

This sequence joins TRBV14 and TRBJ2-7; no firm D call. V lost 3 bases and J 0 bases, leaving 12 bases between the germline ends. This CDR3 has 15 residues. CDR1 is SGHDN and CDR2 is FVKESK in the germline V gene. CDR3 in DNA: TGTGCCAGCAGCCACAGAGACGGAAGCTCCTACGAGCAGTACTTC. Translation: CASSHRDGSSYEQYF.